This T cell receptor (beta chain) came from a study of blood T cell repertoires in COVID-19. From germline, CDR1 is SGHNT and CDR2 YENEEA. The CDR3 runs 15 residues. V lost 5 bases and J lost 0, with 11 bases in between. This clone has a single count. The table came from immunoSEQ multiplex PCR; TCRdb's copy has only in-frame clones and leaves some out. This sample yields a few hundred thousand clones, of which more than 75% are seen a single time; about 2% belongs to the top ten. The sequence derives from a woman in her thirties or forties who had recovered from COVID-19. The sample taken for sequencing was PBMCs or T cells enriched from blood (not recorded which). This chain uses TRBV11-3 with TRBJ2-1; D ambiguous. CDR3 in DNA: TGTGCCAGCAGCCCCATGATTAGCTCCTACAATGAGCAGTTCTTC. It specifies CASSPMISSYNEQFF.